Following are 24 T cell receptor beta chains from one sample sequenced in a study of CD8 T cells in ankylosing spondylitis. Via MiXCR, TCRdb re-called the 5' RACE reads, giving one row per CDR3 protein. The data show more than 150,000 distinct CDR3 sequences, about 13% seen once. Material: blood, either unsorted or a sorted T cell fraction (not recorded which). All receptors come from a male donor with ankylosing spondylitis or in good health (not recorded which).

This clonotype appeared many times. The V and J genes are TRBV4-2 and TRBJ1-2; D not resolved. CDR1 and CDR2 (germline): LGHNA, YNFKEQ. CDR3 length: 17 residues. The V and J ends lost 2 bases and 4 bases respectively, with 20 bases between them. CDR3 DNA: TGTGCCAGCAGCCAAATACTAACGGGAGATCGCGGCTATGGCTACACCTTC. It translates to CASSQILTGDRGYGYTF.

This clonotype was found a few times. The chain combines TRBV4-2 with TRBJ2-7; D is possibly TRBD2 (5 bases). The CDR3 sequence is 16 residues long. V was trimmed by 0 bases and J by 5 bases, leaving 17 bases between them. Germline V gene sequence: CDR1 LGHNA, CDR2 YNFKEQ. The CDR3 is CASSQDRGFLRHEQYF. The CDR3 nucleotides are TGTGCCAGCAGCCAAGATCGGGGTTTCCTCCGGCACGAGCAGTACTTC.

The chain links TRBV29-1 to TRBJ1-2, with TRBD1 as a possible D gene (5 bases). This CDR3 region has 11 residues. V dropped 6 bases and J dropped 4 bases, with 9 bases sitting between them. Germline CDR1 SQVTM, CDR2 ANQGSEA. CDR3 amino acids: CSVTTVYGYTF. Written as DNA, the CDR3 is TGCAGCGTGACGACAGTCTATGGCTACACCTTC.

This clonotype was counted ten times or more. The V and J genes are TRBV12-3 or TRBV12-4 and TRBJ2-1; TRBD2 matches 12 bases. After removal of 5 bases from V and 5 bases from J, the junction contained 7 bases not matched to a gene. The CDR3 contains 16 residues. Here the CDR3 reads CASSLRTSGKDNEQFF. Written as DNA, the CDR3 is TGTGCCAGCAGTCTGCGGACTAGCGGGAAGGACAATGAGCAGTTCTTC.

This chain uses TRBV6-5 with TRBJ2-5, with D perhaps TRBD2 (5 bases). CDR1 is MNHEY and CDR2 is SVGAGI in the germline V gene. This CDR3 comprises 11 residues. V was shortened by 7 bases and J by 5 bases, with 8 bases between the two germline ends. CDR3 sequence (DNA): TGTGCCAGCACCCGCGGGGAGACCCAGTACTTC. It encodes CASTRGETQYF.

In its sample, this clonotype was seen a few times. V gene TRBV12-3 or TRBV12-4 combines with J gene TRBJ1-1; D ambiguous. Trimming left V 1 base short and J 0 bases short, with 6 bases between. The CDR3 spans 14 residues. The CDR3: CASSLERVNTEAFF. Here the CDR3 DNA reads TGTGCCAGCAGTTTAGAGCGGGTGAACACTGAAGCTTTCTTT.

This clonotype has more than one count but fewer than ten. The chain combines TRBV7-6 with TRBJ2-1, with 8 bases matching TRBD2. CDR1 is SGHVS and CDR2 is FNYEAQ in the germline V gene. This CDR3 spans 14 amino acids. V shed 6 bases and J 2 bases; nucleotides not matched to a gene: 3. The CDR3, as DNA: TGTGCCAGCAGGCCAGCGGGAGCCTACAATGAGCAGTTCTTC. Its protein is CASRPAGAYNEQFF.

The CDR3 nucleotides are TGTGCCAGCAGGACCACTAGCGGGGTATTCAATGAGCAGTTCTTC. Translated: CASRTTSGVFNEQFF. The chain carries TRBV2 and TRBJ2-1, with 10 bases matching TRBD2. J lost 6 bases, V lost 6 bases, and 8 bases had no gene match. This CDR3 region has 15 residues. Germline CDR1 reads SNHLY; CDR2 reads FYNNEI.

The table lists this clonotype with many counts. This chain joins TRBV4-1 and TRBJ2-1; 9 nucleotides line up with TRBD1. This CDR3 region has 19 residues. Germline assignment: CDR1 MGHRA and CDR2 YSYEKL. The V and J ends lost 0 bases and 3 bases, in that order; junction bases with no gene match: 12. The CDR3 sequence is CASSQDGRGTGWNYNEQFF. CDR3 nucleotide sequence: TGCGCCAGCAGCCAAGATGGTCGCGGGACAGGGTGGAACTACAATGAGCAGTTCTTC.

This clonotype was seen more than once but under ten times. The CDR3 spells CASLKQDEQFF. CDR3 nucleotide sequence: TGTGCCAGCTTGAAGCAGGATGAGCAGTTCTTC. V usage is TRBV12-3 or TRBV12-4 and J usage is TRBJ2-1; D gene uncertain. This CDR3 contains 11 residues. V lost 8 bases and J 8 bases, leaving 10 bases between the germline ends.

This clonotype has a count of ten or more. This chain links TRBV10-3 with TRBJ2-3, with TRBD1 as a possible D gene (6 bases). Germline V gene lookup returns CDR1 ENHRY and CDR2 SYGVKD. The CDR3 extends over 17 amino acids. V was trimmed by 0 bases and J by 4 bases, leaving 17 bases between them. This chain's CDR3 is CAISESVLGTRSDTQYF. The CDR3 DNA reads as TGTGCCATCAGTGAGTCGGTATTGGGGACAAGGTCAGATACGCAGTATTTT.

The chain couples TRBV12-3 or TRBV12-4 to TRBJ1-6; perhaps TRBD1 as D (5 bases). The CDR3 length is 15 residues. The ends were cut back, 1 base at V and 4 bases at J, with 8 bases in the middle. CDR3 nucleotides: TGTGCCAGCAGTTTAGGACAGACGTATAATTCACCCCTCCACTTT. Translating gives CASSLGQTYNSPLHF.

This clonotype was counted only a few times. One junction end disagrees with the germline gene, perhaps due to a read error. This rearrangement joins TRBV5-1 to TRBJ2-1; 9 bases agree with TRBD2. The CDR3 is 15 residues long. Germline V lookup: CDR1 SGHRS, CDR2 YFSETQ. The CDR3 sequence is CASRLAGGPYNEQFF. CDR3 nucleotides: TGCGCCAGCAGGTTGGCGGGGGGGCCCTACAATGAGCAGTTCTTC.

The table lists this clonotype with a few counts. The J gene is TRBJ1-1, the V gene TRBV4-1; TRBD1 might be the D (5 bases). The CDR3 sequence is 14 residues long. Germline CDR1 MGHRA, CDR2 YSYEKL. V lost 1 base, J lost 6 bases, and 12 bases lay in between. Here the CDR3 DNA reads TGCGCCAGCAGCCAAGGGGGGGTTGGGGCTGAAGCTTTCTTT. It yields the protein CASSQGGVGAEAFF.

This rearrangement joins TRBV5-1 to TRBJ2-5; 9 bases fit TRBD1. V lost 4 bases to trimming and J lost 4 bases; unmatched junction nucleotides: 8. Germline lookup yields CDR1 SGHRS and CDR2 YFSETQ. The CDR3 consists of 15 residues. The CDR3 sequence is CASSPTWGQGETQYF. In DNA form, the CDR3 reads TGCGCCAGCAGCCCCACATGGGGACAGGGAGAGACCCAGTACTTC.

J is TRBJ1-5 and V is TRBV20-1, with D unresolved. The V end lost 5 bases, the J end lost 0 bases, and 14 bases lay between the germline ends. Germline assignment: CDR1 DFQATT and CDR2 SNEGSKA (reference sequence). The CDR3 contains 15 residues. As DNA, the CDR3 is TGCAGTGCTGAGCGGTGGGAAGGTAGCAATCAGCCCCAGCATTTT. Translated, it gives CSAERWEGSNQPQHF.

In this sample, this clonotype turned up many times. This chain uses TRBV10-3 with TRBJ2-7, with 10 nucleotides matching TRBD1. Germline lookup yields CDR1 ENHRY and CDR2 SYGVKD. This CDR3 has 13 amino acids. The trim removed 6 bases at V and 5 bases at J, leaving 4 bases unmatched. CDR3 sequence: CAISGTGVDEQYF. As DNA, the CDR3 is TGTGCCATCAGCGGGACAGGGGTCGACGAGCAGTACTTC.

This clonotype was recorded a few times. The DNA of the CDR3 is TGTGCCAGCAGTTTAAAGGGACTCGTCGAGCAGTACTTC. Its translation: CASSLKGLVEQYF. This sequence joins TRBV12-3 or TRBV12-4 and TRBJ2-7; possible D gene TRBD2, 6 bases. The CDR3 covers 13 residues. The V end was cut by 2 bases, the J end by 6 bases, with 11 bases between.

The rearrangement links TRBV6-5 to TRBJ1-2, with D possibly being TRBD1 (6 bases). V lost 0 bases and J lost 4, with 9 bases in between. The CDR3 length is 14 residues. Germline values: CDR1 MNHEY, CDR2 SVGAGI. In DNA, the CDR3 is TGTGCCAGCAGTTACTCGGACAGTCCCTATGGCTACACCTTC. Residues: CASSYSDSPYGYTF.

J is TRBJ2-3 and V is TRBV20-1; D is ambiguous. The CDR3 contains 17 residues. V was trimmed by 0 bases and J by 3 bases, leaving 19 bases between them. The germline V gene has CDR1 DFQATT and CDR2 SNEGSKA (reference sequence). CDR3: CSARDGEKTFPTDTQYF. Written as DNA, the CDR3 is TGCAGTGCTAGAGATGGCGAAAAGACGTTCCCGACAGATACGCAGTATTTT.

This clonotype has more than one count but fewer than ten. The V and J genes are TRBV7-9 and TRBJ2-5, with TRBD1 matching over 9 bases. Germline assignment: CDR1 SEHNR and CDR2 FQNEAQ (reference sequence). The CDR3 is made up of 14 amino acids. V dropped 4 bases and J dropped 4; count of bases not matched to a gene: 4. CDR3 coding DNA: TGTGCCAGCAGCTCGGGACAGGGTTTAGAGACCCAGTACTTC. Protein: CASSSGQGLETQYF.

This chain links TRBV10-3 with TRBJ2-1; possibly TRBD2 for D (8 bases). The CDR3 runs 18 residues. V was clipped by 5 bases and J by 0 bases, with 20 bases between them. CDR1 ENHRY and CDR2 SYGVKD come from the germline V gene. The CDR3 DNA reads TGTGCCATCAGTTCAGGGGGTAGCGGGGCCGGCTCCTACAATGAGCAGTTCTTC. Translating it yields CAISSGGSGAGSYNEQFF.

This clonotype has just a few counts. V and J are TRBV6-1 and TRBJ1-1; D is undetermined. The V gene lost 4 bases and the J gene lost 3 bases, with 9 bases spanning the gap. Germline V gene sequence: CDR1 MNHNS, CDR2 SASEGT. The length of the CDR3 is 13 residues. The CDR3 bases are TGTGCCAGCAGTGGGGTATTGGACACTGAAGCTTTCTTT. Residues: CASSGVLDTEAFF.

The rearrangement uses TRBV12-3 or TRBV12-4 and TRBJ2-3; D remains ambiguous. The CDR3 consists of 14 residues. The V and J ends lost 6 bases and 3 bases respectively, with 13 bases between them. The DNA of the CDR3 is TGTGCCAGCAGCAAGCCGGAAGCGACAGATACGCAGTATTTT. As protein: CASSKPEATDTQYF.